The rows below give T cell receptor beta chains drawn from one sample of a study of blood T cell repertoires in COVID-19. Sequencing used immunoSEQ multiplex PCR; TCRdb keeps in-frame clones, though not all of them. This repertoire shows a few hundred thousand clones, about 87% found once; its top ten account for 0.8% to 0.85%. Sequencing was done on a sample of peripheral blood. Receptors were obtained from a man in his late teens or twenties with COVID-19, enrolled during active disease. CDR3s include the opening cysteine and the closing phenylalanine or tryptophan. The D gene is left open where the match is weak. Size is stated for part of the rows, as once, few or many counts, or as a class when the clone is expanded.

TRBD1	-	TRBV6-5	TRBJ1-6	TGTGCCAGCAGGAGACAGGGGGAAGCATCACCCCTCCACTTT	CASRRQGEASPLHF
-	few	TRBV19	TRBJ1-5	TGTGCCAGTAGTCGGGACTTGGGGGGATTGGGCAATCAGCCCCAGCATTTT	CASSRDLGGLGNQPQHF
TRBD2	once	TRBV9	TRBJ2-5	TGTGCCAGCAGCGTAAATAGCGGGGGACCCCAAGAGACCCAGTACTTC	CASSVNSGGPQETQYF
TRBD2	-	TRBV7-3	TRBJ2-3	TGTGCCAGCAGCTTAAGACCCGTAGCGGGACTCAGCACAGATACGCAGTATTTT	CASSLRPVAGLSTDTQYF
-	-	TRBV21-1	TRBJ1-1	TGTGCCACCGGCACAGGGGGAAGGGGAACTGAAGCTTTCTTT	CATGTGGRGTEAFF
TRBD1	-	TRBV29-1	TRBJ2-5	TGCAGCGGACAGACAGGGGTCCTTGAGACCCAGTACTTC	CSGQTGVLETQYF
-	-	TRBV6-5	TRBJ2-5	TGTGCCAGCAGGGACACAGGGACGGTGACCCAGTACTTC	CASRDTGTVTQYF
TRBD1	-	TRBV5-8	TRBJ2-3	TGTGCCAGCAGCTTTCTGACAGGGACAGATACGCAGTATTTT	CASSFLTGTDTQYF
-	-	TRBV12-3/TRBV12-4	TRBJ2-7	TGTGCCAGCAGTTCCCTTACCTACGAGCAGTACTTC	CASSSLTYEQYF
TRBD2	-	TRBV6-2/TRBV6-3	TRBJ2-1	TGTGCCAGCAGCACCGGGACTAGCGGGATGGCTGAGCAGTTCTTC	CASSTGTSGMAEQFF
TRBD2	-	TRBV19	TRBJ2-1	TGTGCCAGTGGGCGGGAGTCGCACTACAATGAGCAGTTCTTC	CASGRESHYNEQFF
TRBD1	few	TRBV7-9	TRBJ1-1	TGTGCCAGCAGCCGGGGACAGGGGGCTAATGAAGCTTTCTTT	CASSRGQGANEAFF
-	many	TRBV2	TRBJ2-1	TGTGCCAGCAGTGCATCACTATTCAATGAGCAGTTCTTC	CASSASLFNEQFF
TRBD1	once	TRBV6-5	TRBJ2-5	TGTGCCAGCAGTTACTCGACAGGGGGCGAGACCCAGTACTTC	CASSYSTGGETQYF
TRBD2	-	TRBV6-5	TRBJ2-3	TGTGCCAGCAGCCCATTGATCGGGGGGACGGATACGCAGTATTTT	CASSPLIGGTDTQYF
-	once	TRBV7-2	TRBJ2-7	TGTGCCAGCAGGATCCGGGATTTTGGCCTTTACGAGCAGTACTTC	CASRIRDFGLYEQYF
-	-	TRBV19	TRBJ2-2	TGTGCCAGTACCCCGACGCGGGGAACCGGGGAGCTGTTTTTT	CASTPTRGTGELFF
-	-	TRBV2	TRBJ1-2	TGTGCCAGCATGGGACATCTCTCTAACTATGGCTACACCTTC	CASMGHLSNYGYTF
-	-	TRBV2	TRBJ1-2	TGTGCCAGCAGGGGCGGACAGACTAACTATGGCTACACCTTC	CASRGGQTNYGYTF